This T cell receptor (beta chain) appears in the sequencing data of a study of tumor-infiltrating lymphocytes in oesophageal squamous cell carcinoma. TCRdb used MiXCR to reprocess the reads, holding one entry per CDR3 protein. Of roughly 11,000 distinct CDR3 sequences listed, more than 55% are singletons. CDR3 length: 15 amino acids. Unmatched junction bases numbered 10, after V lost 3 bases and J lost 10 bases. Germline V gene lookup returns CDR1 MNHNS and CDR2 SASEGT. Sequencing was done on a sample of blood. The rearrangement links TRBV6-1 to TRBJ2-1; TRBD2 agrees at 9 bases. This receptor was taken from a female donor with esophageal squamous cell carcinoma. CDR3 in DNA: TGTGCCAGCAGTGAGGAGGGACTAGCAACCTACGAGCAGTTCTTC. Amino acids: CASSEEGLATYEQFF.